Below, 32 T cell receptor beta chains from the same sample are listed, as sequenced in a study of cytomegalovirus exposure and HLA in healthy donors. The PCR made use of 60 Vbeta and 13 Jbeta primers. Assay used: immunoSEQ multiplex PCR; TCRdb lists only in-frame clones, some missing. The sample holds tens of thousands of clones, 90% to 95% seen once. Specimen: PBMCs. All receptors come from a woman aged 18-30 years in good health and CMV-seronegative.

This chain connects TRBV7-2 to TRBJ2-5; D might be TRBD1 (5 bases). This CDR3 spans 15 amino acids. CDR1 and CDR2 from the germline V gene are SGHTA and FQGNSA. Between the trimmed V and J ends, which lost 5 bases and 1 base, there was a span of 14 bases. The CDR3 bases are TGTGCCAGCAGCCGTCAACAGGCTATCCAAGAGACCCAGTACTTC. Translation gives CASSRQQAIQETQYF.

The J gene is TRBJ1-5, the V gene TRBV5-5, with TRBD1 matching 10 bases. Germline V CDR1 and CDR2: SGHKS, YYEKEE (reference sequence). This CDR3 has 15 amino acids. With 0 bases clipped from V and 4 bases from J, the junction kept 1 base outside the gene matches. The DNA for the CDR3 is TGTGCCAGCAGCTTGGGGGACAGGGGAAATCAGCCCCAGCATTTT. It codes for CASSLGDRGNQPQHF.

This clone was recorded only once. V usage is TRBV10-2 and J usage is TRBJ2-3; tentative D call: TRBD2 (6 bases). The CDR3 extends over 14 amino acids. Looked up from germline, CDR1 is WSHSY and CDR2 is SAAADI. V was shortened by 7 bases and J by 3 bases, with 14 bases between the two germline ends. The CDR3 nucleotides are TGCGCCAGCACGGCTCGGGGGAGGACAGATACGCAGTATTTT. Its protein is CASTARGRTDTQYF.

CDR3 residues: CSGQSQETQYF. CDR3 DNA sequence: TGCAGTGGTCAGTCGCAAGAGACCCAGTACTTC. V usage is TRBV20-1 and J usage is TRBJ2-5; no clear D gene. CDR3 length equals 11 residues. Trimming shortened V by 7 bases and J by 2 bases, and 8 bases separated the two germline ends. Per germline, CDR1 DFQATT and CDR2 SNEGSKA (reference sequence).

A note on this clone: Compared with germline, one end of the junction differs, possibly owing to a read error. The chain has TRBV7-2 and TRBJ2-1; TRBD1 aligns across 9 bases. The CDR3 totals 16 residues. The V gene's germline CDR1 is SGHTA and CDR2 FQGNSA. The DNA for the CDR3 is TGTGCCGGCAGCCCTACAGGGGGCCCCTCCTACAATGAGCAGTTCTTC. It codes for CAGSPTGGPSYNEQFF.

The chain couples TRBV19 to TRBJ2-7, with D perhaps TRBD1 (6 bases). The germline V gene has CDR1 LNHDA and CDR2 SQIVND (reference sequence). This CDR3 is 14 amino acids long. Trimming left V 6 bases short and J 0 bases short, with 12 bases between. Here the CDR3 DNA reads TGTGCCAGTAGCACTAGGGGGAGCTCCTACGAGCAGTACTTC. Protein sequence: CASSTRGSSYEQYF.

The J gene is TRBJ2-7, the V gene TRBV4-3; D possibly corresponds to TRBD1 (6 bases). Per germline, CDR1 LGHNA and CDR2 YSLEER. The V end lost 0 bases, the J end lost 1 base, and 13 bases lay between the germline ends. This CDR3 contains 16 residues. CDR3 nucleotide sequence: TGCGCCAGCAGCCAAGAAAACAGAGGGGGTTCCTACGAGCAGTACTTC. Translation: CASSQENRGGSYEQYF.

The gene calls are TRBV4-1 and TRBJ2-1, with TRBD2 matching 10 bases. Germline CDR1 and CDR2: MGHRA and YSYEKL. The CDR3 is made up of 15 amino acids. Trimming removed 0 bases from V and 8 bases from J; junction bases left unmatched: 4. The CDR3 bases are TGCGCCAGCAGCCAAGAGCCTAGCGGGAGAGATGAGCAGTTCTTC. It is translated as CASSQEPSGRDEQFF.

A single count supports this clone. This sequence joins TRBV6-5 and TRBJ1-1; TRBD1 matches 9 bases. In germline, CDR1 is MNHEY, CDR2 SVGAGI. The CDR3 covers 16 residues. The junction had 6 bases not matched to a gene; V was cut back by 4 bases and J by 0 bases. This CDR3 is CASSSEQGALNTEAFF. Written as DNA, the CDR3 is TGTGCCAGCAGTTCAGAACAGGGGGCCTTGAACACTGAAGCTTTCTTT.

This chain links TRBV13 with TRBJ2-5; TRBD2 agrees at 8 bases. The CDR3 spans 14 residues. CDR1 and CDR2 (germline): PRHDT, FYEKMQ (reference sequence). The V and J ends lost 5 bases and 5 bases, in that order; junction bases with no gene match: 7. CDR3 amino acids: CASSPWTSKETQYF. Here the CDR3 DNA reads TGTGCCAGCAGCCCATGGACTAGCAAGGAGACCCAGTACTTC.

This clone was observed a single time. V usage is TRBV10-1 and J usage is TRBJ2-5; 11 nucleotides align to TRBD2. Germline V gene data show CDR1 as WNHNN and CDR2 as SYGVQD (reference sequence). V lost 9 bases and J lost 5; bases outside the gene matches: 20. This CDR3 contains 18 residues. The CDR3 spells CARARGGEIAGGQETQYF. The CDR3 nucleotides read TGCGCCAGGGCCCGAGGGGGGGAAATAGCGGGAGGGCAGGAGACCCAGTACTTC.

The chain joins TRBV18 to TRBJ2-7, with 9 bases aligning to TRBD1. V trimming: 2 bases; J trimming: 0 bases; junction bases outside the gene matches: 2. This CDR3 has 15 amino acids. Looked up from germline, CDR1 is KGHSH and CDR2 is LQKENI. CDR3 in DNA: TGTGCCAGCTCACCAGGGACAGGGTTCTCCTACGAGCAGTACTTC. As protein: CASSPGTGFSYEQYF. The entire variable domain, with the rest obtained from reference TRBV18 and TRBJ2-7, is as follows: NAGVMQNPRHLVRRRGQEARLRCSPMKGHSHVYWYRQLPEEGLKFMVYLQKENIIDESGMPKERFSAEFPKEGPSILRIQQVVRGDSAAYFCASSPGTGFSYEQYFGPGTRLTVT.

The chain recombines TRBV5-1 with TRBJ1-1; the D gene is possibly TRBD1 (6 bases). The germline V and J ends were trimmed by 9 bases and 6 bases, with 24 bases remaining between them. Per the germline V gene, CDR1 is SGHRS and CDR2 is YFSETQ. CDR3 length equals 15 residues. Written as DNA, the CDR3 is TGCGCCACCCGACCGGCCAGGGGAGATTTAGCTGAAGCTTTCTTT. This sequence encodes CATRPARGDLAEAFF.

The chain couples TRBV21-1 to TRBJ2-7; the DNA was not used to check the table's D call, TRBD2. TRBV21-1 counts as a pseudogene. There are 15 residues in the CDR3. CDR3 DNA sequence: TGTGCCAGCAGCCACCCTAGCGGGAGGGCCTACGAGCAGTACTTC. This gives the protein CASSHPSGRAYEQYF.

This chain connects TRBV2 to TRBJ2-1; perhaps TRBD2 as D (5 bases). There are 14 residues in the CDR3. Deletions cut 7 bases from V and 6 bases from J, with 16 bases between. Per germline, CDR1 SNHLY and CDR2 FYNNEI. This CDR3 is CASIVAGLPNEQFF. CDR3 nucleotides: TGTGCCAGCATAGTGGCGGGCCTCCCCAATGAGCAGTTCTTC. Combining the CDR3 with reference TRBV2 and TRBJ2-1 gives the whole variable domain EPEVTQTPSHQVTQMGQEVILRCVPISNHLYFYWYRQILGQKVEFLVSFYNNEISEKSEIFDDQFSVERPDGSNFTLKIRSTKLEDSAMYFCASIVAGLPNEQFFGPGTRLTVL.

CDR3 nucleotides: TGTGCCAGCAGTTTGGCGGGAGTCAGGACAGATACGCAGTATTTT. It encodes CASSLAGVRTDTQYF. V gene TRBV27 combines with J gene TRBJ2-3; 7 nucleotides match TRBD2. The CDR3 contains 15 residues. The germline V gene has CDR1 MNHEY and CDR2 SMNVEV (reference sequence). The J segment lost 3 bases and the V segment lost 3 bases, leaving 6 bases of the junction unmatched.

This chain connects TRBV6-1 to TRBJ2-7; D unclear. The CDR3 consists of 12 residues. Germline assignment: CDR1 MNHNS and CDR2 SASEGT. Trimming left V 2 bases short and J 6 bases short, with 8 bases between. The CDR3 sequence: CASSELLGEQYF. In nucleotides, the CDR3 is TGTGCCAGCAGTGAACTACTCGGCGAGCAGTACTTC.

The count of this clone is one. The chain couples TRBV15 to TRBJ1-4, with D possibly matching TRBD1 (5 bases). V was cut by 1 base and J by 4 bases, with 22 bases left in between. Germline CDR1 and CDR2: LNHNV and YYDKDF (reference sequence). The CDR3 is made up of 19 amino acids. The CDR3 DNA reads TGTGCCACCAGCAGAGTGTCCCCAAGGGAGGGGCCCTATAATGAAAAACTGTTTTTT. The encoded protein is CATSRVSPREGPYNEKLFF.

The chain carries TRBV14 and TRBJ2-1, with D perhaps matching TRBD2 (6 bases). Trimming left V 7 bases short and J 2 bases short, with 15 bases between. From germline, CDR1 is SGHDN and CDR2 FVKESK. This CDR3 comprises 15 residues. CDR3 in DNA: TGTGCCAGCACCCGCGGAGGAGGGCCCTACAATGAGCAGTTCTTC. Translated, it gives CASTRGGGPYNEQFF.

This rearrangement joins TRBV6-1 to TRBJ2-2; D gene unclear. This CDR3 spans 15 amino acids. V shed 2 bases and J shed 1 base, with 8 bases lying between them. Germline loops: CDR1 MNHNS, CDR2 SASEGT. CDR3 sequence reads: CASSERSENTGELFF. CDR3 in DNA: TGTGCCAGCAGTGAAAGGAGCGAGAACACCGGGGAGCTGTTTTTT.

The gene calls are TRBV4-2 and TRBJ1-3, with unresolved D. This CDR3 is 16 amino acids long. From germline, CDR1 is LGHNA and CDR2 YNFKEQ. Trimming shortened V by 0 bases and J by 1 base, and 10 bases separated the two germline ends. CDR3 in DNA: TGTGCCAGCAGCCAAGATCACAGAGGGTCTGGAAACACCATATATTTT. Translated: CASSQDHRGSGNTIYF.

The V and J genes are TRBV5-4 and TRBJ1-2; 8 nucleotides agree with TRBD1. The CDR3 has 15 amino acids. Germline CDR1 is SGHNT and CDR2 is YYREEE (reference sequence). V shed 1 base, J shed 2 bases, and the junction held 4 bases outside the gene matches. This CDR3 reads CASSLHGQGNYGYTF. The CDR3 region has the DNA TGTGCCAGCAGCTTGCACGGACAGGGAAACTATGGCTACACCTTC. Full variable domain (missing parts from reference TRBV5-4 and TRBJ1-2): ETGVTQSPTHLIKTRGQQVTLRCSSQSGHNTVSWYQQALGQGPQFIFQYYREEENGRGNFPPRFSGLQFPNYSSELNVNALELDDSALYLCASSLHGQGNYGYTFGSGTRLTVV.

In DNA form, the CDR3 reads TGCGCCAGCAGCCAGTATGCACCGGGACAGTATAATTCACCCCTCCACTTT. Amino acids: CASSQYAPGQYNSPLHF. This chain connects TRBV4-1 to TRBJ1-6; TRBD1 matches 7 bases. The CDR3 runs 17 residues. Germline lookup yields CDR1 MGHRA and CDR2 YSYEKL. V lost 3 bases to trimming and J lost 4 bases; unmatched junction nucleotides: 9.

The V gene is TRBV11-2, the J gene TRBJ2-1, with a tentative D call TRBD1 (5 bases). CDR1 and CDR2 from the germline V gene are SGHAT and FQNNGV. The CDR3 has 13 residues. Trimming took 8 bases from V and 3 from J, leaving 11 bases between them. The CDR3 here is CASRAGNYNEQFF. The CDR3 DNA sequence: TGTGCCAGCCGGGCAGGGAACTACAATGAGCAGTTCTTC.

V gene TRBV2 combines with J gene TRBJ2-7; 10 nucleotides agree with TRBD1. In germline, CDR1 is SNHLY, CDR2 FYNNEI. CDR3 length: 13 amino acids. Trimming cost V 5 bases and J 4 bases; bases outside gene matches: 2. The CDR3 DNA is TGTGCCAGCAGTAAGGACAGGGGGTACGAGCAGTACTTC. This encodes CASSKDRGYEQYF.

The rearrangement joins TRBV30 to TRBJ2-3, with D uncertain. Trimming shortened V by 2 bases and J by 2 bases, and 8 bases separated the two germline ends. Per the germline V gene, CDR1 is GTSNPN and CDR2 is SVGIG (reference sequence). The CDR3 has 13 amino acids. The CDR3 sequence: CAWSKYLTDTQYF. CDR3 bases: TGTGCCTGGAGTAAATATCTCACAGATACGCAGTATTTT.

A word on this clone: A junction boundary mismatches the germline segment, possibly from a read error. This chain uses TRBV27 with TRBJ1-3; D is perhaps TRBD1 (5 bases). The CDR3 length is 15 residues. Looked up from germline, CDR1 is MNHEY and CDR2 is SMNVEV (reference sequence). The CDR3 sequence is CASSSTQVSGNTVYF. The CDR3 coding sequence is TGTGCCAGCAGTTCGACACAGGTCTCTGGAAACACCGTATATTTT.

The V and J genes are TRBV9 and TRBJ2-3; tentative D call: TRBD1 (6 bases). The V end lost 4 bases, the J end lost 2 bases, and 17 bases lay between the germline ends. CDR1 and CDR2 from the germline V gene are SGDLS and YYNGEE. The CDR3 is 16 amino acids. For the CDR3, the DNA is TGTGCCAGCAGCTCCCGGGACACACGGGCCACAGATACGCAGTATTTT. This sequence encodes CASSSRDTRATDTQYF.

Remarks on this clone: At one of its ends the junction is not consistent with the germline gene, which may arise from a read error. This chain connects TRBV7-9 to TRBJ1-1, with D uncertain. This CDR3 has 12 amino acids. CDR1 and CDR2 (germline): SEHNR, FQNEAQ (reference sequence). CDR3 sequence reads: CSSSLGPAEAFF. In DNA, the CDR3 is TGTTCCAGCAGCTTAGGGCCAGCTGAAGCTTTCTTT.

The J gene is TRBJ1-5, the V gene TRBV28; 9 nucleotides agree with TRBD1. Trimming cost V 2 bases and J 6 bases; bases outside gene matches: 5. The length of the CDR3 is 15 residues. Looked up from germline, CDR1 is MDHEN and CDR2 is SYDVKM. CDR3 residues: CASSLMTGGFQPQHF. CDR3 bases: TGTGCCAGCAGTTTAATGACAGGGGGTTTTCAGCCCCAGCATTTT.

This clone was observed once. This sequence joins TRBV11-2 and TRBJ2-2; 7 bases are shared with TRBD2. Trimming removed 2 bases from V and 7 bases from J; junction bases left unmatched: 7. Germline loops: CDR1 SGHAT, CDR2 FQNNGV. CDR3 length: 15 amino acids. This chain's CDR3 is CASSLRSSGGGELFF. The DNA of the CDR3 is TGTGCCAGCAGCTTAAGAAGTTCGGGGGGCGGGGAGCTGTTTTTT.

The chain links TRBV7-2 to TRBJ1-1, with D possibly TRBD1 on 6 matching bases. CDR3 size: 12 residues. CDR1 SGHTA and CDR2 FQGNSA come from the germline V gene. Trimming stripped 5 bases from V and 11 bases from J, with 15 bases between. The CDR3 nucleotides read TGTGCCAGCAGCGTGGTGGGACAAGGGGCTTTCTTT. Translated, it gives CASSVVGQGAFF. The entire variable domain, with the rest obtained from reference TRBV7-2 and TRBJ1-1, is as follows: GAGVSQSPSNKVTEKGKDVELRCDPISGHTALYWYRQSLGQGLEFLIYFQGNSAPDKSGLPSDRFSAERTGGSVSTLTIQRTQQEDSAVYLCASSVVGQGAFFGQGTRLTVV.